These 10 T cell receptor beta chains share one sample of origin, sequenced in a study of T cells in localized non-small cell lung cancer. Generated by immunoSEQ multiplex PCR, the TCRdb table keeps only in-frame clones and is missing some. The data hold around 1,500 clones, with 20% to 25% observed a single time. The sequences come from lung tumor tissue, collected before any cancer treatment. These TCRs come from a male donor aged 60 or older with stage III lung adenocarcinoma.

In this sample, this clone turned up a few times. The chain links TRBV5-1 to TRBJ1-1; 10 nucleotides match TRBD1. Germline assignment: CDR1 SGHRS and CDR2 YFSETQ. The CDR3 runs to 15 residues. After removal of 4 bases from V and 1 base from J, the junction contained 4 bases not matched to a gene. CDR3 loop: CASSTGTGENTEAFF. In DNA, the CDR3 is TGCGCCAGCAGCACCGGGACAGGGGAGAACACTGAAGCTTTCTTT.

This chain joins TRBV11-3 and TRBJ2-5; 11 nucleotides line up with TRBD1. V lost 4 bases and J lost 5; bases outside the gene matches: 9. Germline CDR1 SGHNT, CDR2 YENEEA. This CDR3 has 16 residues. The CDR3 loop reads CASSSGQGDFGETQYF. Written as DNA, the CDR3 is TGTGCCAGCAGCTCGGGACAGGGGGACTTCGGGGAGACCCAGTACTTC.

The chain couples TRBV12-2 to TRBJ1-3; whether TRBD1, the table's D call, matches the DNA was not checked. TRBV12-2 is labeled a pseudogene. This CDR3 spans 14 amino acids. CDR3 residues: CASGAARSGNTIYF. The DNA for the CDR3 is TGTGCCTCTGGGGCCGCCCGCTCTGGAAACACCATATATTTT.

This clone was seen a handful of times. The chain employs TRBV7-2 and TRBJ1-1, with D tentatively TRBD1 (5 bases). CDR1 is SGHTA and CDR2 is FQGNSA in the germline V gene. The CDR3 runs 13 residues. Trimming shortened V by 6 bases and J by 1 base, and 9 bases separated the two germline ends. In DNA form, the CDR3 reads TGTGCCAGCAGAGGGACCAGGAACACTGAAGCTTTCTTT. It translates to CASRGTRNTEAFF.

This clone was recorded a few times. The chain is built from TRBV19 and TRBJ1-3; D gene uncertain. The CDR3 is 14 residues long. With 4 bases removed from V and 0 bases from J, the gap between germline ends came to 7 bases. CDR1 and CDR2 from the germline V gene are LNHDA and SQIVND (reference sequence). CDR3 sequence: CASSTGSSGNTIYF. In DNA, the CDR3 is TGTGCCAGTAGTACGGGGAGCTCTGGAAACACCATATATTTT.

The chain has TRBV30 and TRBJ1-2; D might be TRBD1 (5 bases). Between the trimmed V and J ends, which lost 1 base and 5 bases, there was a span of 5 bases. The CDR3 is made up of 11 amino acids. Germline V gene sequence: CDR1 GTSNPN, CDR2 SVGIG (reference sequence). The CDR3 protein is CAWSAGYGYTF. The CDR3 nucleotides read TGTGCCTGGAGTGCAGGGTATGGCTACACCTTC.

This clone has just a few counts. The V call is TRBV11-3, the J call TRBJ1-1; no firm D call. This CDR3 contains 15 residues. V was clipped by 1 base and J by 4 bases, with 13 bases between them. Per the germline V gene, CDR1 is SGHNT and CDR2 is YENEEA. The CDR3 region is CASSLGHAIATEAFF. The CDR3 bases are TGTGCCAGCAGCTTAGGCCACGCGATTGCCACTGAAGCTTTCTTT.

The chain is built from TRBV2 and TRBJ2-1; 9 bases agree with TRBD1. V shed 7 bases, J shed 5 bases, and the junction held 6 bases outside the gene matches. The CDR3 spans 14 residues. Germline CDR1 SNHLY, CDR2 FYNNEI. The DNA for the CDR3 is TGTGCCAGCAAGGCGGACAGGGGACACAATGAGCAGTTCTTC. Translation: CASKADRGHNEQFF.

There are a few counts of this clone. This chain uses TRBV6-8 with TRBJ1-1, with 8 bases that match TRBD1. The V segment lost 2 bases and the J segment 3 bases; nucleotides outside the gene matches: 8. Looked up from germline, CDR1 is MNHGY and CDR2 is SAAAGT. The CDR3 totals 16 residues. CDR3 nucleotides: TGTGCCAGCAGTTACCCAATGACAGGGGCGGACACTGAAGCTTTCTTT. As protein: CASSYPMTGADTEAFF.

This clone was counted only a few times. The rearrangement links TRBV5-1 to TRBJ1-2, with 7 bases fitting TRBD1. The CDR3 contains 16 residues. V gave up 0 bases and J gave up 3 bases; unmatched junction bases: 8. Germline V gives CDR1 SGHRS, CDR2 YFSETQ. The CDR3 coding sequence is TGCGCCAGCAGCTTGGCAGGGACAGTGGGACACTATGGCTACACCTTC. This translates into CASSLAGTVGHYGYTF.